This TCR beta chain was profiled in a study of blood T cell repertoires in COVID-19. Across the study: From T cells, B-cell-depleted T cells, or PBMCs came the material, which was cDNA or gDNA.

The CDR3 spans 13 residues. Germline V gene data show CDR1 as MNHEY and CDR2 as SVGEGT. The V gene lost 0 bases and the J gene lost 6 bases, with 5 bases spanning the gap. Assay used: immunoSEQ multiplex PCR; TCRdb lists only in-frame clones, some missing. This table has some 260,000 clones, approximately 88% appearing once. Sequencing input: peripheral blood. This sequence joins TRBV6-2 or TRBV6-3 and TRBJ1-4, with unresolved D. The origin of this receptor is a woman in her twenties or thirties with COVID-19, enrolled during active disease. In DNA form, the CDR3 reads TGTGCCAGCAGTTACTCGAGGCATGAAAAACTGTTTTTT. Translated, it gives CASSYSRHEKLFF.